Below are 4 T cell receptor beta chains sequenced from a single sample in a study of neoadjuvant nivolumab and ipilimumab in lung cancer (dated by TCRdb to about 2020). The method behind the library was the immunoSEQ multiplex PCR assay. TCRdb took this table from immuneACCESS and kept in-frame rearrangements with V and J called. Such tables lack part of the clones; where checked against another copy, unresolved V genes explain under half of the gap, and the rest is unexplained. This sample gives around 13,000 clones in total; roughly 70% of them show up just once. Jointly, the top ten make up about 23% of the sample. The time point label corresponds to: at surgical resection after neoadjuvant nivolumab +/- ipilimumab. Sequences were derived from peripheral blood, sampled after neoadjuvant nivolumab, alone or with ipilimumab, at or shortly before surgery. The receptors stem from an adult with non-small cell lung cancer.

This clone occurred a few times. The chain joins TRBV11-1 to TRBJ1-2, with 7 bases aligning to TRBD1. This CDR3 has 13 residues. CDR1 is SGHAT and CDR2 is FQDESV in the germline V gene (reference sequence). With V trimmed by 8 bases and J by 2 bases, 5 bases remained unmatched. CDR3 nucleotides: TGTGCCAGCTCCACGGGACAGAACTATGGCTACACCTTC. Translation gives CASSTGQNYGYTF.

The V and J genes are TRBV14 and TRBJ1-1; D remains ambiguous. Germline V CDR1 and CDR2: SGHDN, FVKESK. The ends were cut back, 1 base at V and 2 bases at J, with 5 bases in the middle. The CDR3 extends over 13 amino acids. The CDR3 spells CASSQGVNTEAFF. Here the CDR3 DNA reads TGTGCCAGCAGCCAAGGCGTTAACACTGAAGCTTTCTTT. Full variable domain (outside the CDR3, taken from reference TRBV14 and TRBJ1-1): EAGVTQFPSHSVIEKGQTVTLRCDPISGHDNLYWYRRVMGKEIKFLLHFVKESKQDESGMPNNRFLAERTGGTYSTLKVQPAELEDSGVYFCASSQGVNTEAFFGQGTRLTVV.

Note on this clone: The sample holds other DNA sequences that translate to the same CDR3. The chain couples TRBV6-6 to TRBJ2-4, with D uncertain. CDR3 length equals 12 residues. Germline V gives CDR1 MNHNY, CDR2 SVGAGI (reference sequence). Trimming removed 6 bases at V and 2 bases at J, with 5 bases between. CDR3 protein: CASSRPKNIQYF. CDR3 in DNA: TGTGCCAGCAGCCGACCCAAAAACATTCAGTACTTC.

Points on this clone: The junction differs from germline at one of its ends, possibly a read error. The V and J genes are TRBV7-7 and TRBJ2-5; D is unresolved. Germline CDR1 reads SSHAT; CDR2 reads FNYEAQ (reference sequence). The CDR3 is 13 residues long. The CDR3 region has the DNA TGTGCTAGCAGCTTACAGCGCGGAGAGACCCAGTACTTC. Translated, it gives CASSLQRGETQYF.